The 16 T cell receptor beta chains given below trace back to one sample, sequenced in a study of blood T cell repertoires in COVID-19. Generated by immunoSEQ multiplex PCR, the TCRdb table keeps only in-frame clones and is missing some. The data show some 100,000 clones, roughly 92% seen once. What was sequenced was peripheral blood. The source is a man aged 70 or older with acute or convalescent COVID-19.

The gene calls are TRBV7-9 and TRBJ2-1; 7 bases fit TRBD2. J was trimmed by 0 bases and V by 5 bases; bases with no gene match: 4. CDR1 is SEHNR and CDR2 is FQNEAQ in the germline V gene (reference sequence). The CDR3 consists of 15 residues. The CDR3 DNA sequence: TGTGCCAGCAGCCGGGCGGGAGTCTCCTACAATGAGCAGTTCTTC. Protein product: CASSRAGVSYNEQFF.

The chain links TRBV5-1 to TRBJ1-5; D gene uncertain. The V and J ends lost 4 bases and 0 bases respectively, with 23 bases between them. This CDR3 has 19 amino acids. The germline V gene encodes CDR1 SGHRS and CDR2 YFSETQ. The CDR3 sequence is CASSPKLAEHKPSNQPQHF. The CDR3 DNA reads as TGCGCCAGCAGCCCCAAACTCGCGGAGCATAAACCTAGCAATCAGCCCCAGCATTTT.

The chain couples TRBV6-2 or TRBV6-3 to TRBJ2-7; the match to TRBD2 covers 12 bases. CDR1 and CDR2 from the germline V gene are MNHEY and SVGEGT. V was pared by 2 bases and J by 3 bases, with 5 bases of the junction left unmatched. This CDR3 contains 16 residues. The CDR3, as DNA: TGTGCCAGCAGTTACAGGACTAGCGGGAACTACTACGAGCAGTACTTC. It is translated as CASSYRTSGNYYEQYF.

V and J are TRBV10-3 and TRBJ2-7; 12 bases are shared with TRBD1. The CDR3 is 14 residues long. Germline V gene sequence: CDR1 ENHRY, CDR2 SYGVKD. With V trimmed by 7 bases and J by 2 bases, 3 bases remained unmatched. CDR3 sequence reads: CAIKGTGGAYEQYF. The CDR3 bases are TGTGCCATCAAGGGGACAGGGGGCGCCTACGAGCAGTACTTC.

This sequence joins TRBV12-3 or TRBV12-4 and TRBJ1-1; a weak D match, TRBD1 (5 bases). V was shortened by 2 bases and J by 7 bases, with 11 bases between the two germline ends. This CDR3 contains 13 residues. This CDR3 is CASSLFRGIEAFF. In nucleotides, the CDR3 is TGTGCCAGCAGTTTATTCCGGGGGATTGAAGCTTTCTTT.

The chain couples TRBV11-3 to TRBJ2-3, with 12 bases identical to TRBD2. J gave up 5 bases and V 6 bases, and 9 bases lay outside the gene matches. The CDR3 covers 16 residues. The germline V gene encodes CDR1 SGHNT and CDR2 YENEEA. The CDR3 DNA follows: TGTGCCAGCAGATCTCGACTAGCGGGAGCGGTAGATACGCAGTATTTT. Encoded protein: CASRSRLAGAVDTQYF.

This chain connects TRBV7-9 to TRBJ1-2; D perhaps matches TRBD1 (6 bases). This CDR3 contains 14 residues. Germline V gene data show CDR1 as SEHNR and CDR2 as FQNEAQ (reference sequence). Deletions cut 5 bases from V and 7 bases from J, with 17 bases between. The CDR3 DNA reads as TGTGCCAGCAGCCCAGCGGGGGGGCGGCTTGGCTACACCTTC. It encodes CASSPAGGRLGYTF.

The chain uses TRBV6-5 and TRBJ1-1; 8 nucleotides match TRBD1. In germline, CDR1 is MNHEY, CDR2 SVGAGI. Unmatched junction bases numbered 3, after V lost 2 bases and J lost 1 base. The CDR3 spans 15 residues. The CDR3 DNA is TGTGCCAGCAGTTACCAGGGACAGGCGAACACTGAAGCTTTCTTT. Protein product: CASSYQGQANTEAFF.

This sequence joins TRBV5-4 and TRBJ2-3, with a possible D match to TRBD1 (6 bases). The CDR3 sequence is 14 residues long. The V end lost 2 bases, the J end lost 7 bases, and 14 bases lay between the germline ends. From germline, CDR1 is SGHNT and CDR2 YYREEE (reference sequence). CDR3 loop: CASSFRTGFHTQYF. The CDR3 DNA sequence: TGTGCCAGCAGCTTTAGAACAGGGTTCCATACGCAGTATTTT.

The V gene is TRBV28, the J gene TRBJ2-5, with a weak D call TRBD1 (5 bases). Germline CDR1 and CDR2: MDHEN and SYDVKM. The CDR3 consists of 14 residues. Trimming stripped 4 bases from V and 5 bases from J, with 14 bases between. For the CDR3, the DNA is TGTGCCAGCAGTTACAGGTTCCTTGGGGAGACCCAGTACTTC. Translating gives CASSYRFLGETQYF.

The V call is TRBV12-3 or TRBV12-4, the J call TRBJ1-2, with 7 bases that match TRBD1. The CDR3 is 13 residues long. The V gene end was trimmed by 5 bases and the J gene end by 8 bases; junction bases not matched to a gene: 8. As DNA, the CDR3 is TGTGCCAGCAGTCAGACAGGGTTCGGAGGCTACACCTTC. Protein sequence: CASSQTGFGGYTF.

The rearrangement uses TRBV27 and TRBJ1-1, with D unresolved. V was clipped by 8 bases and J by 5 bases, with 15 bases between them. This CDR3 has 13 residues. Germline CDR1 and CDR2: MNHEY and SMNVEV (reference sequence). The CDR3 loop reads CASANSVGTEAFF. The CDR3 DNA reads as TGTGCCAGCGCGAACTCGGTCGGGACTGAAGCTTTCTTT.

The CDR3 region has the DNA TGTGCCAGCAGTGGGGGGACAGGGGGAACCTACAATGAGCAGTTCTTC. It encodes CASSGGTGGTYNEQFF. The V gene is TRBV6-1, the J gene TRBJ2-1; 11 bases fit TRBD1. Germline CDR1 MNHNS, CDR2 SASEGT. V shed 4 bases, J shed 2 bases, and the junction held 4 bases outside the gene matches. The CDR3 runs 16 residues.

The chain has TRBV6-5 and TRBJ1-2, with D possibly being TRBD1 (5 bases). Germline V gene sequence: CDR1 MNHEY, CDR2 SVGAGI. There are 13 residues in the CDR3. V was clipped by 8 bases and J by 2 bases, with 12 bases between them. The CDR3 loop reads CASGVGVNYGYTF. As DNA, the CDR3 is TGTGCCAGCGGGGTAGGGGTGAACTATGGCTACACCTTC.

The chain employs TRBV9 and TRBJ2-5; D unresolved. This CDR3 has 13 amino acids. Trimming cost V 2 bases and J 5 bases, with 10 bases left between them. Germline V lookup: CDR1 SGDLS, CDR2 YYNGEE. DNA of the CDR3: TGTGCCAGCAGCGTGGGCTGGGCGGAGACCCAGTACTTC. As protein: CASSVGWAETQYF.

This chain connects TRBV7-6 to TRBJ2-6; no firm D call. Germline values: CDR1 SGHVS, CDR2 FNYEAQ. The CDR3 totals 15 residues. V lost 4 bases, J lost 6 bases, and 13 bases lay in between. The CDR3 nucleotides read TGTGCCAGCAGCTCCCTCCCTTCTCCGGCCAACGTCCTGACTTTC. It encodes CASSSLPSPANVLTF.